One and the same sample provided the 9 T cell receptor beta chains below, sequenced in a study of T cell repertoires in cytomegalovirus infection. MiXCR, run by TCRdb on the reads, gives a single entry per CDR3 protein. Of 200,000 to 300,000 distinct CDR3 sequences listed, over 8% are singletons. Sequencing was carried out using PBMCs. The source of these receptors is a human donor in good health (CMV status not recorded). Some clones in this sample may be carry-over from other donors' samples.

This clonotype was recorded many times. V and J are TRBV7-2 and TRBJ2-2, with D uncertain. There are 13 residues in the CDR3. V lost 3 bases, J lost 6 bases, and 8 bases lay in between. Germline CDR1 is SGHTA and CDR2 is FQGNSA. CDR3 amino acids: CASSFYPAGELFF. The CDR3, as DNA: TGTGCCAGCAGCTTCTACCCGGCCGGGGAGCTGTTTTTT.

V gene TRBV6-1 combines with J gene TRBJ2-1, with 14 bases matching TRBD2. Trimming at V came to 1 base and at J to 10 bases, leaving 3 bases not matched to a gene. The CDR3 sequence is 15 residues long. Germline CDR1 is MNHNS and CDR2 is SASEGT. CDR3 amino acids: CASSEGLAGGREQFF. The CDR3 DNA sequence: TGTGCCAGCAGTGAAGGACTAGCGGGAGGGAGGGAGCAGTTCTTC.

This clonotype was seen ten or more times. This chain connects TRBV7-9 to TRBJ2-7; no clear D gene. CDR1 SEHNR and CDR2 FQNEAQ come from the germline V gene (reference sequence). The V end was cut by 5 bases, the J end by 0 bases, with 2 bases between. The length of the CDR3 is 11 residues. CDR3 sequence (DNA): TGTGCCAGCAGCGACTCCTACGAGCAGTACTTC. Residues: CASSDSYEQYF.

The chain employs TRBV7-2 and TRBJ2-7; TRBD2 matches at 7 bases. The V and J ends lost 4 bases and 2 bases, in that order; junction bases with no gene match: 8. This CDR3 contains 15 residues. Germline CDR1 and CDR2: SGHTA and FQGNSA. The CDR3 loop reads CASSSAGTTAYEQYF. For the CDR3, the DNA is TGTGCCAGCAGCTCGGCCGGGACTACCGCCTACGAGCAGTACTTC. The full variable domain, in which reference TRBV7-2 and TRBJ2-7 provide the parts outside the CDR3, is GAGVSQSPSNKVTEKGKDVELRCDPISGHTALYWYRQSLGQGLEFLIYFQGNSAPDKSGLPSDRFSAERTGGSVSTLTIQRTQQEDSAVYLCASSSAGTTAYEQYFGPGTRLTVT.

This clonotype came up many times. CDR3 in DNA: TGTGCCAGCAGCTTCAGCTCCTACAATGAGCAGTTCTTC. Protein: CASSFSSYNEQFF. The chain employs TRBV7-2 and TRBJ2-1; no firm D call. There are 13 residues in the CDR3. The germline V and J ends were trimmed by 3 bases and 0 bases, with 3 bases remaining between them. Germline V gene data show CDR1 as SGHTA and CDR2 as FQGNSA.

This clonotype has at least ten counts. This chain's CDR3 is CASMTRTREKLFF. The CDR3 nucleotides are TGTGCCAGCATGACAAGGACTCGAGAAAAACTGTTTTTT. The genes are TRBV27 and TRBJ1-4; D gene unclear. The CDR3 consists of 13 residues. The germline V gene encodes CDR1 MNHEY and CDR2 SMNVEV (reference sequence). The V end lost 7 bases, the J end lost 8 bases, and 14 bases lay between the germline ends.

This clonotype has at least ten counts. The rearrangement joins TRBV5-8 to TRBJ1-1; TRBD1 agrees at 11 bases. V was clipped by 4 bases and J by 2 bases; unmatched bases: 10. The CDR3 covers 17 residues. Germline CDR1 reads SGHTS; CDR2 reads YDEGEE. The CDR3 sequence: CASSPDRGRKINTEAFF. The DNA for the CDR3 is TGTGCCAGCAGCCCGGACAGGGGGCGCAAAATCAACACTGAAGCTTTCTTT.

This clonotype was found many times. The chain carries TRBV12-3 or TRBV12-4 and TRBJ2-5; 9 bases are shared with TRBD2. The CDR3 sequence is 15 residues long. V dropped 5 bases and J dropped 3; count of bases not matched to a gene: 7. The CDR3 nucleotides read TGTGCCAGCAGTCCTGCGGGAGGGGGGAAAGAGACCCAGTACTTC. The encoded protein is CASSPAGGGKETQYF.

This clonotype was recorded many times. The rearrangement uses TRBV12-3 or TRBV12-4 and TRBJ1-6; 8 nucleotides match TRBD1. CDR3 length equals 15 residues. V was clipped by 4 bases and J by 9 bases; unmatched bases: 8. CDR3 sequence: CASSSQQGDSSPLHF. The CDR3 region has the DNA TGTGCCAGCAGTTCCCAACAGGGGGACAGTTCACCCCTCCACTTT.